This T cell receptor (beta chain) was captured in a study of low-dose radiotherapy and immunotherapy resistance in tumors. The overall study: Administration of intravenous cyclophosphamide at 200 mg/m2 took place every two weeks, one day before radiation and immunotherapy.

Time point defined: before trial treatment. The CDR3 is made up of 19 amino acids. Trimming removed 1 base from V and 6 bases from J; junction bases left unmatched: 19. The germline V gene has CDR1 DFQATT and CDR2 SNEGSKA (reference sequence). Covering alpha and beta chains, TRAV- and TRBV-specific primers were used for the first-strand cDNA. TCR amplification involved 20 PCR cycles with a constant-region primer and V-primer adapter. MiXCR, applied by TCRdb to the reads, yields one record per CDR3 protein. The sample yields tens of thousands of distinct CDR3 sequences, 18% seen once. The receptor was derived from a male donor with prostate cancer. This specimen was PBMCs, taken before treatment. J is TRBJ2-3 and V is TRBV20-1, with 10 bases fitting TRBD2. CDR3 residues: CSARVPAGGRIDDEDTQYF. Here the CDR3 DNA reads TGCAGTGCTAGAGTTCCAGCGGGGGGGCGGATTGACGATGAGGATACGCAGTATTTT.